This TCR beta chain comes out of a study of T cell responses to AZD1222 COVID-19 vaccine. The ends were cut back, 1 base at V and 5 bases at J, with 2 bases in the middle. CDR3 length: 10 amino acids. Germline V CDR1 and CDR2: SQVTM, ANQGSEA. Here immunoSEQ multiplex PCR was the method, and the copy in TCRdb shows in-frame clones only, minus some. Of roughly 270,000 clones listed, around 93% were seen once; the top ten hold roughly 0.51%. Points from the study as a whole: Without day 14 samples, only post-peak T cell repertoires were studied. Baseline serology detected seropositivity in only 6 or 7 AZD1222 recipients. Targets within unmutated variant regions were reportedly found for nearly half of spike-specific TCRs.

Second-dose groups at about 4 or about 12 weeks were pooled. A note on this clone: The target antigen is unknown.

The receptor was isolated from an adult who received the AZD1222 COVID-19 vaccine. Here the sequenced sample was peripheral blood, taken 28 days after the second AZD1222 dose. This rearrangement joins TRBV29-1 to TRBJ2-5; D unresolved. CDR3 sequence: CSVEVETQYF. The CDR3 DNA reads TGCAGCGTTGAAGTGGAGACCCAGTACTTC.